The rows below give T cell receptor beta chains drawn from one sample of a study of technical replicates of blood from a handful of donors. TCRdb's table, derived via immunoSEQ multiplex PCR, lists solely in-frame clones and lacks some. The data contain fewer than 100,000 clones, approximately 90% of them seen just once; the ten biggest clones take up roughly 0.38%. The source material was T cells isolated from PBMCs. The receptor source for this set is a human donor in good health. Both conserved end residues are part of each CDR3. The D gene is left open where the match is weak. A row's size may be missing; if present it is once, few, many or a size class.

CASSSLTSGGGEQFF,TGCGCCAGCAGCTCGCTGACTAGCGGGGGCGGTGAGCAGTTCTTC,TRBV5-1,TRBD2,once,TRBJ2-1
CASSSPVREKTYEQYF,TGTGCCAGCAGCTCTCCGGTGCGGGAGAAGACCTACGAGCAGTACTTC,TRBV5-8,TRBD2,once,TRBJ2-7
CASSLIQGAAGNTIYF,TGCGCCAGCAGCTTGATTCAGGGGGCGGCTGGAAACACCATATATTTT,TRBV5-1,TRBD1,.,TRBJ1-3
CASSPTGTGDYGYTF,TGTGCCAGCAGCCCCACCGGGACTGGGGACTATGGCTACACCTTC,TRBV7-8,.,once,TRBJ1-2
CASSLIGGAGETQYF,TGTGCCAGCAGCCTAATAGGAGGGGCTGGGGAGACCCAGTACTTC,TRBV7-6,.,.,TRBJ2-5
CASSLERELPAEQFF,TGTGCCAGCAGTTTGGAGCGGGAGTTACCGGCTGAGCAGTTCTTC,TRBV28,TRBD2,.,TRBJ2-1
CAWSRATRYEQYF,TGTGCCTGGAGCAGGGCTACGCGCTACGAGCAGTACTTC,TRBV30,.,.,TRBJ2-7
CASSFQGAMNTEAFF,TGTGCCAGCAGTTTTCAGGGGGCTATGAACACTGAAGCTTTCTTT,TRBV27,TRBD1,.,TRBJ1-1
CASSGGLSNQPQHF,TGTGCCAGCAGTGGAGGTCTTAGCAATCAGCCCCAGCATTTT,TRBV2,.,.,TRBJ1-5
CASSIGQAYEQYF,TGTGCCAGCAGCATAGGACAAGCCTACGAGCAGTACTTC,TRBV6-5,.,.,TRBJ2-7
CASSFNGRDETQYF,TGTGCCAGCAGCTTCAACGGGAGGGATGAGACCCAGTACTTC,TRBV7-3,TRBD2,.,TRBJ2-5
CASSPGLAVVDTQYF,TGTGCCAGCTCACCCGGACTAGCGGTGGTGGATACGCAGTATTTT,TRBV18,TRBD2,.,TRBJ2-3
CASSVGAGGGGELFF,TGTGCCAGCAGCGTAGGAGCAGGGGGCGGCGGGGAGCTGTTTTTT,TRBV9,TRBD1,.,TRBJ2-2
CASSVSQGISLEAFF,TGTGCCAGCAGTGTTTCGCAGGGCATTAGTCTTGAAGCTTTCTTT,TRBV6-1,.,.,TRBJ1-1
CASSVKGGDTEAFF,TGTGCCAGCAGCGTAAAAGGGGGGGACACTGAAGCTTTCTTT,TRBV9,.,.,TRBJ1-1
CASSVAGHPNTGELFF,TGTGCCAGCAGCGTAGCAGGACACCCGAACACCGGGGAGCTGTTTTTT,TRBV9,.,.,TRBJ2-2
CASSHNYRDPSNEQFF,TGTGCCAGCAGCCATAATTACAGGGATCCTAGTAATGAGCAGTTCTTC,TRBV9,.,.,TRBJ2-1
CASSLYFGGIQDTQYF,TGCGCCAGCAGCTTGTACTTCGGCGGGATCCAAGATACGCAGTATTTT,TRBV5-1,.,.,TRBJ2-3
CASSLRTSAYEQYF,TGTGCCAGCAGCTTAAGGACTAGCGCCTACGAGCAGTACTTC,TRBV7-9,TRBD2,.,TRBJ2-7
CASSVGYYNEQFF,TGTGCCAGCAGCGTAGGTTACTACAATGAGCAGTTCTTC,TRBV9,.,.,TRBJ2-1
CAWSKISGNYEQYF,TGTGCCTGGAGTAAAATTAGCGGGAACTACGAGCAGTACTTC,TRBV30,TRBD2,.,TRBJ2-7
CASGQGSVNQPQHF,TGTGCCAGCGGACAGGGGTCCGTCAATCAGCCCCAGCATTTT,TRBV25-1,TRBD1,.,TRBJ1-5
CASSSREGRMILNYGYTF,TGTGCCAGCAGTTCACGGGAGGGACGGATGATTCTTAACTATGGCTACACCTTC,TRBV7-2,.,.,TRBJ1-2
CASSLSGRLYEQYF,TGTGCCAGCAGCTTAAGCGGGAGACTTTACGAGCAGTACTTC,TRBV7-2,TRBD2,.,TRBJ2-7
CASSLTFDRASYEQYF,TGTGCCAGCAGCTTGACCTTCGACAGGGCGTCCTACGAGCAGTACTTC,TRBV7-2,TRBD1,.,TRBJ2-7
CASLPGLGIYEQFF,TGTGCCAGCCTCCCGGGACTAGGCATTTATGAGCAGTTCTTC,TRBV2,TRBD2,.,TRBJ2-1
CASSTGTSGRAAYEQYF,TGTGCCAGCAGTACTGGGACTAGCGGGAGGGCCGCCTACGAGCAGTACTTC,TRBV28,TRBD2,.,TRBJ2-7
CASSDQTSGIPLTGELFF,TGTGCCAGCAGCGACCAGACTAGCGGGATACCTCTCACCGGGGAGCTGTTTTTT,TRBV7-2,TRBD2,.,TRBJ2-2
CASSQEEVNYGYTF,TGTGCCAGCAGCCAAGAGGAGGTAAACTATGGCTACACCTTC,TRBV4-2,.,.,TRBJ1-2
CASGTPTVDTQYF,TGTGCCAGCGGGACTCCTACGGTAGATACGCAGTATTTT,TRBV28,.,.,TRBJ2-3
CASSFSQGDYEQYF,TGTGCCAGCAGTTTTTCACAGGGAGACTACGAGCAGTACTTC,TRBV28,.,.,TRBJ2-7
CASSLLQGNTEAFF,TGTGCCAGCAGCTTACTACAGGGGAACACTGAAGCTTTCTTT,TRBV7-9,.,.,TRBJ1-1
CASSQVPGEVTEAFF,TGTGCCAGCAGCCAAGTTCCTGGGGAGGTAACTGAAGCTTTCTTT,TRBV14,.,few,TRBJ1-1
CASSLGTANTEAFF,TGTGCCAGCAGCTTAGGGACAGCGAACACTGAAGCTTTCTTT,TRBV7-6,.,.,TRBJ1-1
CASSFGGTGNEQYF,TGCGCCAGCAGCTTTGGAGGGACAGGCAACGAGCAGTACTTC,TRBV5-1,TRBD1,.,TRBJ2-7
CAIKGGSLDEQFF,TGTGCCATCAAAGGCGGGAGCTTGGATGAGCAGTTCTTC,TRBV10-3,TRBD2,.,TRBJ2-1
CASSQTSGGGYGYTF,TGTGCCAGCAGCCAAACGTCAGGGGGTGGCTATGGCTACACCTTC,TRBV14,TRBD1,.,TRBJ1-2
CASRNDRGLTEAFF,TGTGCCAGCAGGAATGACAGGGGGCTCACTGAAGCTTTCTTT,TRBV7-9,TRBD1,.,TRBJ1-1
CASSLVPDRGMNEKLFF,TGTGCCAGCAGCTTAGTCCCCGACAGGGGGATGAATGAAAAACTGTTTTTT,TRBV7-8,TRBD1,once,TRBJ1-4
CASSGGSYEQYF,TGTGCCAGTTCGGGAGGGTCCTACGAGCAGTACTTC,TRBV9,TRBD2,.,TRBJ2-7
CASSGTVSYNEQFF,TGTGCCAGCAGCGGGACAGTCTCCTACAATGAGCAGTTCTTC,TRBV9,.,.,TRBJ2-1
CASSLISGTSGRSYEQYF,TGTGCCAGCAGCTTGATATCCGGGACTAGCGGGAGATCCTACGAGCAGTACTTC,TRBV7-9,TRBD2,.,TRBJ2-7
CAWSTPTGSPTDTQYF,TGTGCCTGGAGCACTCCAACAGGGAGTCCGACAGATACGCAGTATTTT,TRBV30,.,.,TRBJ2-3
CASSQSYEQYF,TGTGCCAGCAGCCAGTCATACGAGCAGTACTTC,TRBV5-6,.,.,TRBJ2-7
CASSVQGTSGNTIYF,TGTGCCAGCAGTGTACAGGGGACCTCTGGAAACACCATATATTTT,TRBV6-5,TRBD1,.,TRBJ1-3
CASSLGGIAVYNEQFF,TGTGCCAGCAGCTTAGGGGGGATAGCGGTCTACAATGAGCAGTTCTTC,TRBV11-3,.,.,TRBJ2-1
CASSPGFKGATDTQYF,TGTGCCAGCTCACCAGGGTTCAAGGGGGCTACAGATACGCAGTATTTT,TRBV18,TRBD1,.,TRBJ2-3
CASSPSTGGAIQPQHF,TGTGCCAGCAGTCCGTCGACAGGGGGAGCCATTCAGCCCCAGCATTTT,TRBV28,TRBD1,.,TRBJ1-5
CASRSPGQQETQYF,TGTGCCAGCAGAAGCCCGGGACAGCAAGAGACCCAGTACTTC,TRBV6-5,TRBD1,.,TRBJ2-5
CASSTGKDEQFF,TGCGCCAGCAGTACAGGGAAGGATGAGCAGTTCTTC,TRBV5-1,.,few,TRBJ2-1
CASSVAKGDRPDYGYTF,TGTGCCAGCAGCGTAGCTAAGGGAGATCGGCCCGACTATGGCTACACCTTC,TRBV9,.,.,TRBJ1-2
CASSLHIRDTLMNTEAFF,TGTGCCAGCAGTTTACATATCCGGGACACACTCATGAACACTGAAGCTTTCTTT,TRBV28,.,once,TRBJ1-1
CASSVAIRVSYNEQFF,TGTGCCAGCAGTGTAGCTATCAGGGTCTCCTACAATGAGCAGTTCTTC,TRBV25-1,.,once,TRBJ2-1
CASSFAWREKSDEQYF,TGTGCCAGCAGTTTTGCTTGGCGGGAGAAAAGCGACGAGCAGTACTTC,TRBV6-5,TRBD2,.,TRBJ2-7
CAIPETQYF,TGTGCCATTCCTGAGACCCAGTACTTC,TRBV10-3,.,.,TRBJ2-5
CASSPSTSGNDEQYF,TGTGCCAGCAGTCCATCGACTAGCGGGAACGACGAGCAGTACTTC,TRBV6-5,TRBD2,.,TRBJ2-7
CASSDPGLAGGDTGELFF,TGTGCCAGCAGTGACCCGGGACTAGCGGGAGGGGACACCGGGGAGCTGTTTTTT,TRBV6-1,TRBD2,.,TRBJ2-2
CASSLRWTSESSYEQYF,TGTGCCAGCAGTTTAAGATGGACTAGCGAGAGCTCCTACGAGCAGTACTTC,TRBV27,TRBD2,.,TRBJ2-7
CASSHLGGSGELFF,TGTGCCAGCAGCCATCTGGGGGGGAGCGGGGAGCTGTTTTTT,TRBV4-2,TRBD2,once,TRBJ2-2